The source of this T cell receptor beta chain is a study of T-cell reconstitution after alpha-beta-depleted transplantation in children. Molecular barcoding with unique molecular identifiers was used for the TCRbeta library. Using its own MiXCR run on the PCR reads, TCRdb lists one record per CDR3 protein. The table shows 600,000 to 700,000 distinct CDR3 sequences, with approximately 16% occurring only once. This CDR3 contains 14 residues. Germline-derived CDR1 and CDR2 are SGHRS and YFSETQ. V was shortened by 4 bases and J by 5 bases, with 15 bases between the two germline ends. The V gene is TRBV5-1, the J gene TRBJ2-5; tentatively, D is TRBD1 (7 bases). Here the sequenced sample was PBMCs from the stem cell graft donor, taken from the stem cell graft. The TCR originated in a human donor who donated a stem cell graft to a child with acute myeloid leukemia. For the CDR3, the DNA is TGCGCCAGCAGCGGAGGGACAGCCCGTGAGACCCAGTACTTC. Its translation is CASSGGTARETQYF.